The clone carrying this TCR beta chain was seen just once. The data stem from a study of T cell changes during pregnancy in multiple sclerosis. The table came from immunoSEQ multiplex PCR; TCRdb's copy has only in-frame clones and leaves some out. The table records 25,000 to 35,000 clones, roughly 90% of them present only once. This material consisted of CD8+ T cells from peripheral blood mononuclear cells, taken in the first trimester of pregnancy. The TCR originated in a female donor with multiple sclerosis, enrolled in a pregnancy study.

The CDR3 nucleotides are TGTGCCAGCAGCCCAGGACTACTAAGCTCCTACGAGCAGTACTTC. It yields the protein CASSPGLLSSYEQYF. The chain has TRBV13 and TRBJ2-7, with D possibly matching TRBD2 (6 bases). The V gene lost 5 bases and the J gene lost 0 bases, with 14 bases spanning the gap. This CDR3 is 15 amino acids long. The germline V gene encodes CDR1 PRHDT and CDR2 FYEKMQ (reference sequence).